The T cell receptor (beta chain) under discussion was sequenced for a study of T cell responses to AZD1222 COVID-19 vaccine. The CDR3 is 13 amino acids. The germline V gene encodes CDR1 SGHDT and CDR2 YYEEEE. Trimming left V 2 bases short and J 7 bases short, with 12 bases between. As regards this clone: What it binds is unknown.

Whole-study findings and limits: A rise in Spike-specific TCR breadth and depth followed two AZD1222 doses.

The data were produced by immunoSEQ multiplex PCR, yet TCRdb's version contains in-frame clones alone and is incomplete. Seen here are about 120,000 clones, roughly 89% observed once, and the top ten hold roughly 4.2%. The chain links TRBV5-6 to TRBJ1-1, with D maybe TRBD1 (5 bases). This TCR derives from an adult in good health. The sequenced sample was peripheral blood, obtained on day 0 of AZD1222 vaccination. CDR3 amino acids: CASSFGGFGEAFF. The CDR3 nucleotides are TGTGCCAGCAGCTTCGGGGGATTTGGTGAAGCTTTCTTT.